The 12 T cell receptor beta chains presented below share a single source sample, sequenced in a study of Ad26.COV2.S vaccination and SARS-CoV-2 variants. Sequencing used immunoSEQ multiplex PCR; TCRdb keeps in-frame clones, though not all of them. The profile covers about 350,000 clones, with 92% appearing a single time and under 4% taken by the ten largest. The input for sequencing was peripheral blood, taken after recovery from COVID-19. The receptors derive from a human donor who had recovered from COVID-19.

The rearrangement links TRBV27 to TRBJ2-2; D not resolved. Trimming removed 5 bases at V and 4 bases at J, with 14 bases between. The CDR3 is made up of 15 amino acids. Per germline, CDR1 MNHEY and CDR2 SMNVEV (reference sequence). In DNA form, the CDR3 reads TGTGCCAGCAGTCTCAAGGGATCGGGCACCGGGGAGCTGTTTTTT. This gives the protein CASSLKGSGTGELFF.

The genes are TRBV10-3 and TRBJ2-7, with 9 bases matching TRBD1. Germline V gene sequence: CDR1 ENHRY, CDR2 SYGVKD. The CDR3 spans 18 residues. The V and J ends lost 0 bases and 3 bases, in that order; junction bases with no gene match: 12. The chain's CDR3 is CAISESHLAGTGFYEQYF. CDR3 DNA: TGTGCCATCAGTGAGTCCCATTTGGCCGGGACAGGGTTCTACGAGCAGTACTTC.

Here the CDR3 reads CASSLEASMNTEAFF. The CDR3 DNA sequence: TGCGCCAGCAGCTTGGAAGCCTCTATGAACACTGAAGCTTTCTTT. The genes are TRBV5-1 and TRBJ1-1; D is uncertain. Trimming removed 0 bases from V and 0 bases from J, with 9 bases in between. CDR3 size: 15 residues. Germline CDR1 and CDR2: SGHRS and YFSETQ.

The chain's CDR3 is CASSESGQGIETQYF. CDR3 bases: TGCGCCAGCAGTGAGTCGGGACAGGGAATCGAGACCCAGTACTTC. This chain links TRBV10-1 with TRBJ2-5, with 9 positions matching TRBD1. CDR3 length: 15 residues. V was clipped by 0 bases and J by 5 bases; unmatched bases: 4. The germline V gene has CDR1 WNHNN and CDR2 SYGVQD (reference sequence).

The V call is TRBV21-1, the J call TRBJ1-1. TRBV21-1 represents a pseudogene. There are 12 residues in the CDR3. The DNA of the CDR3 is TGTGCCAGCAGCAACCGGGTAACTGAAGCTTTCTTT. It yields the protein CASSNRVTEAFF.

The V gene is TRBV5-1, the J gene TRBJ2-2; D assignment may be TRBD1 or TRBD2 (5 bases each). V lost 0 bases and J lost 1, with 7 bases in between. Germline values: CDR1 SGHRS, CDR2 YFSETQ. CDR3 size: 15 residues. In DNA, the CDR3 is TGCGCCAGCAGCTTGGGGGGGATGAACACCGGGGAGCTGTTTTTT. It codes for CASSLGGMNTGELFF. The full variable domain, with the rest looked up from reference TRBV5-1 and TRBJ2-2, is KAGVTQTPRYLIKTRGQQVTLSCSPISGHRSVSWYQQTPGQGLQFLFEYFSETQRNKGNFPGRFSGRQFSNSRSEMNVSTLELGDSALYLCASSLGGMNTGELFFGEGSRLTVL.

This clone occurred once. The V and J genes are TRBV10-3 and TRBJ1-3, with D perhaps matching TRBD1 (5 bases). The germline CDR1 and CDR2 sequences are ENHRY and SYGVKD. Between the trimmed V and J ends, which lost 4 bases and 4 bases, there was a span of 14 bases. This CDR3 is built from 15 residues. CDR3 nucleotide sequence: TGTGCCATCAGTGTAACTAGGGGAACCGGAAACACCATATATTTT. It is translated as CAISVTRGTGNTIYF.

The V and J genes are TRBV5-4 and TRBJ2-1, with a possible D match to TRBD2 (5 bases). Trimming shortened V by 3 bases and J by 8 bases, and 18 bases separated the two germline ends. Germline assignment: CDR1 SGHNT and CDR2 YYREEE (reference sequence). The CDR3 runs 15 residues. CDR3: CASSSQQTKMDEQFF. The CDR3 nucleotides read TGTGCCAGCAGCTCCCAACAGACTAAAATGGATGAGCAGTTCTTC.

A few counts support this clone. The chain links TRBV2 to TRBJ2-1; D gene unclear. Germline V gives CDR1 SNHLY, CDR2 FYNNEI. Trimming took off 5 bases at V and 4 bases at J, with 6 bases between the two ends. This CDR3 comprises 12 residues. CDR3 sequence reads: CASSTDYNEQFF. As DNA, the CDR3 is TGTGCCAGCAGTACAGATTACAATGAGCAGTTCTTC.

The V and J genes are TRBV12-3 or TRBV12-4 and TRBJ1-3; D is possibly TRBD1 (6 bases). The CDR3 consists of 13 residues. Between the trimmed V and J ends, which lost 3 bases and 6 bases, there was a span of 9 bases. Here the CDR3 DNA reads TGTGCCAGCAGTTTCTGGACAGAAAACACCATATATTTT. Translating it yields CASSFWTENTIYF.

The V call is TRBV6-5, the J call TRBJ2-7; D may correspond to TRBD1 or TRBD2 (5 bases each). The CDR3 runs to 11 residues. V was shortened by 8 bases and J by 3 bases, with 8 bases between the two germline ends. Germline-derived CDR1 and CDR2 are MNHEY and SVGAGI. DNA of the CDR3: TGTGCCAGCGGGGACGGCTACGAGCAGTACTTC. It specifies CASGDGYEQYF.

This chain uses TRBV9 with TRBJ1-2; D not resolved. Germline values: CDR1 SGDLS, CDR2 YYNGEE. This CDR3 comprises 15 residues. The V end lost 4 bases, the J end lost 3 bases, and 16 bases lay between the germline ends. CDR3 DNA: TGTGCCAGCAGCACCAGCGGTGTTTTGCACTATGGCTACACCTTC. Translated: CASSTSGVLHYGYTF.